One and the same sample provided the 20 T cell receptor beta chains below, sequenced in a study of T-cell memory formation after mild COVID-19. Using its own MiXCR run on the 5' RACE reads, TCRdb lists one record per CDR3 protein. Of about 340,000 distinct CDR3 sequences listed, around a sixth are singletons. The sample comprised PBMCs or a T cell subset sorted from them (not recorded which). Every receptor here comes from a man younger than 35 who had mild COVID-19 (a few samples of this study predate the infection). Cell type and time point are not known.

This clonotype has only a few counts. The rearrangement links TRBV25-1 to TRBJ2-3; D not resolved. This CDR3 contains 10 residues. Per the germline V gene, CDR1 is MGHDK and CDR2 is SYGVNS. Trimming cost V 8 bases and J 6 bases, with 6 bases left between them. The CDR3 nucleotides are TGTGCCAGCGGCAGGGATACGCAGTATTTT. It translates to CASGRDTQYF.

The CDR3 region has the DNA TGTGCCAGCAGCATTGGGAGGGGCGCAGACTATGGCTACACCTTC. It yields the protein CASSIGRGADYGYTF. The chain links TRBV28 to TRBJ1-2, with D perhaps TRBD1 (5 bases). Trimming stripped 6 bases from V and 3 bases from J, with 17 bases between. Germline assignment: CDR1 MDHEN and CDR2 SYDVKM. There are 15 residues in the CDR3.

The V and J genes are TRBV20-1 and TRBJ2-7; 15 positions match TRBD2. After removal of 5 bases from V and 2 bases from J, the junction contained 7 bases not matched to a gene. CDR1 is DFQATT and CDR2 is SNEGSKA in the germline V gene (reference sequence). The CDR3 contains 16 residues. CDR3 region: CSASGTSGGTAYEQYF. CDR3 nucleotides: TGCAGTGCTTCCGGGACTAGCGGGGGGACCGCCTACGAGCAGTACTTC.

This clonotype was found many times. The rearrangement links TRBV5-1 to TRBJ1-6; 7 nucleotides align to TRBD1. The trim removed 5 bases at V and 3 bases at J, leaving 5 bases unmatched. CDR1 SGHRS and CDR2 YFSETQ come from the germline V gene. This CDR3 is built from 15 residues. The CDR3 region is CASREGADYNSPLHF. DNA of the CDR3: TGCGCCAGCAGGGAGGGGGCCGACTATAATTCACCCCTCCACTTT.

J is TRBJ1-6 and V is TRBV6-5; D is unresolved. Germline CDR1 and CDR2: MNHEY and SVGAGI. Trimming took off 6 bases at V and 6 bases at J, with 18 bases between the two ends. This CDR3 is 16 amino acids long. This chain's CDR3 is CASSRFGNEVNSPLHF. The CDR3 nucleotides read TGTGCCAGCAGCCGCTTCGGGAACGAGGTTAATTCACCCCTCCACTTT.

This clonotype was counted at least ten times. The chain is built from TRBV18 and TRBJ2-3; D uncertain. Germline V lookup: CDR1 KGHSH, CDR2 LQKENI. Trimming took off 8 bases at V and 5 bases at J, with 8 bases between the two ends. This CDR3 comprises 11 residues. The DNA of the CDR3 is TGTGCCAGCAGTCCCCAAGATACGCAGTATTTT. It specifies CASSPQDTQYF.

This clonotype was found many times. This chain connects TRBV12-3 or TRBV12-4 to TRBJ2-7; no firm D call. The CDR3 sequence is 14 residues long. Trimming stripped 2 bases from V and 4 bases from J, with 12 bases between. DNA of the CDR3: TGTGCCAGCAGTTTACTCGTGGCCAATTACGAGCAGTACTTC. It yields the protein CASSLLVANYEQYF.

This clonotype was counted only a few times. V usage is TRBV5-4 and J usage is TRBJ1-5, with 12 bases fitting TRBD1. The germline V gene has CDR1 SGHNT and CDR2 YYREEE (reference sequence). The CDR3 is 16 residues long. With 4 bases clipped from V and 3 bases from J, the junction kept 5 bases outside the gene matches. DNA for the CDR3: TGTGCCAGCAGCCCGGGACAGGGGGCTAACAATCAGCCCCAGCATTTT. Protein: CASSPGQGANNQPQHF.

This clonotype was observed a handful of times. The V and J genes are TRBV28 and TRBJ2-3; 7 positions match TRBD2. Trimming cost V 8 bases and J 2 bases; bases outside gene matches: 7. The CDR3 extends over 14 amino acids. The germline V gene encodes CDR1 MDHEN and CDR2 SYDVKM. The CDR3 region has the DNA TGTGCCAGCGGGGGAGCGGGACTCACAGATACGCAGTATTTT. Translating gives CASGGAGLTDTQYF.

The chain uses TRBV12-3 or TRBV12-4 and TRBJ2-1, with TRBD2 matching 8 bases. V gave up 8 bases and J gave up 6 bases; unmatched junction bases: 9. The CDR3 consists of 14 residues. CDR3 DNA sequence: TGTGCCAGCCTAGGGACCGGGGGGGTCAATGAGCAGTTCTTC. This encodes CASLGTGGVNEQFF.

The rearrangement joins TRBV7-6 to TRBJ1-2; TRBD1 aligns across 12 bases. This CDR3 has 15 amino acids. J gave up 2 bases and V 5 bases, and 3 bases lay outside the gene matches. Germline CDR1 reads SGHVS; CDR2 reads FNYEAQ. The CDR3 spells CASSEGTGGNYGYTF. Here the CDR3 DNA reads TGTGCCAGCAGCGAGGGGACAGGGGGCAACTATGGCTACACCTTC.

This clonotype was seen more than once but under ten times. V gene TRBV2 combines with J gene TRBJ2-7, with D possibly matching TRBD2 (5 bases). V gave up 8 bases and J gave up 4 bases, with 9 bases separating them. Germline V lookup: CDR1 SNHLY, CDR2 FYNNEI. This CDR3 has 11 amino acids. The CDR3 reads CASGLAYEQYV. CDR3 nucleotides: TGTGCCAGCGGGCTAGCTTACGAGCAGTACGTC.

This clonotype was detected only a few times. The V gene is TRBV7-9, the J gene TRBJ1-1; D might be TRBD1 (5 bases). The germline V gene has CDR1 SEHNR and CDR2 FQNEAQ (reference sequence). The germline V and J ends were trimmed by 5 bases and 3 bases, with 22 bases remaining between them. This CDR3 is built from 17 residues. CDR3 amino acids: CASSPPGREPGDTEAFF. The CDR3, as DNA: TGTGCCAGCAGCCCCCCCGGCCGGGAGCCGGGGGACACTGAAGCTTTCTTT.

Only a few counts were recorded for this clonotype. V and J are TRBV18 and TRBJ1-4; the D gene is possibly TRBD1 (6 bases). This CDR3 is 16 amino acids long. Per the germline V gene, CDR1 is KGHSH and CDR2 is LQKENI. The V end was cut by 1 base, the J end by 5 bases, with 14 bases between. CDR3 coding DNA: TGTGCCAGCTCACCACTTGGGGGCCGAGGGAATGAAAAACTGTTTTTT. Translation gives CASSPLGGRGNEKLFF.

This clonotype was seen many times. J is TRBJ2-3 and V is TRBV5-1; the match to TRBD2 covers 8 bases. The J segment lost 3 bases and the V segment lost 7 bases, leaving 10 bases of the junction unmatched. This CDR3 contains 15 residues. The V gene's germline CDR1 is SGHRS and CDR2 YFSETQ. CDR3 amino acids: CASSPYGGVTDTQYF. CDR3 nucleotide sequence: TGCGCCAGCTCCCCCTACGGGGGGGTTACAGATACGCAGTATTTT.

This clonotype has more than one count but fewer than ten. The genes are TRBV4-3 and TRBJ2-3, with 10 nucleotides matching TRBD2. The CDR3 is 18 amino acids. The V and J ends lost 0 bases and 4 bases, in that order; junction bases with no gene match: 10. Germline CDR1 is LGHNA and CDR2 is YSLEER. CDR3 in amino acids: CASSQEALAGLGSDTQYF. CDR3 nucleotides: TGCGCCAGCAGCCAAGAAGCACTAGCGGGGTTAGGGTCAGATACGCAGTATTTT.

This clonotype appeared a few times. This sequence joins TRBV7-2 and TRBJ2-5; 9 bases map to TRBD2. The ends lost 3 bases at V and 5 bases at J; junction bases unmatched: 16. The CDR3 length is 18 residues. Germline assignment: CDR1 SGHTA and CDR2 FQGNSA. CDR3 sequence (DNA): TGTGCCAGCAGCTTGGGGAGGCAGTCTCTAGCGGGGATGGAGACCCAGTACTTC. Encoded protein: CASSLGRQSLAGMETQYF. The whole variable domain, remainder taken from reference TRBV7-2 and TRBJ2-5, is GAGVSQSPSNKVTEKGKDVELRCDPISGHTALYWYRQSLGQGLEFLIYFQGNSAPDKSGLPSDRFSAERTGGSVSTLTIQRTQQEDSAVYLCASSLGRQSLAGMETQYFGPGTRLLVL.

This clonotype was seen repeatedly, ten times or more. The rearrangement links TRBV7-2 to TRBJ2-4; D is possibly TRBD2 (7 bases). The V end lost 6 bases, the J end lost 1 base, and 19 bases lay between the germline ends. The CDR3 has 17 residues. Per germline, CDR1 SGHTA and CDR2 FQGNSA. The CDR3 loop reads CASSSTLGGAAKNIQYF. The CDR3 nucleotides read TGTGCCAGCAGTTCGACCCTAGGGGGGGCGGCCAAAAACATTCAGTACTTC.

V and J are TRBV29-1 and TRBJ1-6; D is possibly TRBD1 (5 bases). V lost 4 bases and J lost 6, with 10 bases in between. Germline CDR1 and CDR2: SQVTM and ANQGSEA. The CDR3 contains 13 residues. CDR3 region: CSVAEGTNSPLHF. The CDR3 DNA is TGCAGCGTTGCTGAAGGGACTAATTCACCCCTCCACTTT. The full variable domain, in which reference TRBV29-1 and TRBJ1-6 provide the parts outside the CDR3, is SAVISQKPSRDICQRGTSLTIQCQVDSQVTMMFWYRQQPGQSLTLIATANQGSEATYESGFVIDKFPISRPNLTFSTLTVSNMSPEDSSIYLCSVAEGTNSPLHFGNGTRLTVT.

The V and J genes are TRBV7-8 and TRBJ2-1; D gene uncertain. V lost 7 bases and J 6 bases, leaving 16 bases between the germline ends. Germline loops: CDR1 SGHVS, CDR2 FQNEAQ. The length of the CDR3 is 14 residues. CDR3 nucleotides: TGTGCCAGCACCCCCTCTGGGCCAGGCAATGAGCAGTTCTTC. It translates to CASTPSGPGNEQFF.